Below are 23 T cell receptor beta chains sequenced from a single sample in a study of vaccination and CD4 T cells after COVID-19. Oncomine TCR Beta short-read sequencing was applied to DNA from cultured CD4+ T cells. TCRdb re-called the PCR reads with MiXCR, one entry per CDR3 protein. The table has around 18,000 distinct CDR3 sequences, roughly 56% seen once. These receptors are not linked to any known antigen. As for treatment: roughly 11-day PBMC culture with coronavirus spike peptide pools or control peptides (ViraFEST assay). Input material: CD4+ T cells from blood, cultured in vitro. These receptors were obtained from a human donor who had recovered from COVID-19.

The chain recombines TRBV25-1 with TRBJ1-6; TRBD1 agrees at 9 bases. Germline CDR1 and CDR2: MGHDK and SYGVNS. The length of the CDR3 is 15 residues. After removal of 3 bases from V and 7 bases from J, the junction contained 4 bases not matched to a gene. CDR3 residues: CASSDPGQGNSPLHF. The CDR3 DNA reads TGTGCCAGCAGTGACCCGGGACAGGGAAATTCACCCCTCCACTTT.

In this sample, this clonotype turned up a few times. The V gene is TRBV20-1, the J gene TRBJ2-3, with TRBD2 identical over 12 bases. V dropped 4 bases and J dropped 6; count of bases not matched to a gene: 11. The CDR3 is 16 residues long. Germline V gene data show CDR1 as DFQATT and CDR2 as SNEGSKA (reference sequence). The CDR3: CSATEDSGTSGDTQYF. The DNA of the CDR3 is TGCAGTGCTACCGAAGACTCCGGGACTAGCGGGGATACGCAGTATTTT.

The gene calls are TRBV7-9 and TRBJ1-5, with 7 bases matching TRBD1. The CDR3 is made up of 13 amino acids. Germline assignment: CDR1 SEHNR and CDR2 FQNEAQ (reference sequence). V dropped 5 bases and J dropped 7; count of bases not matched to a gene: 5. In nucleotides, the CDR3 is TGTGCCAGCAGCGGGGCAGGGGGACAGCCCCAGCATTTT. This gives the protein CASSGAGGQPQHF.

This clonotype is classed as medium-sized (0.01 to 0.1%). This rearrangement joins TRBV6-5 to TRBJ1-1; D uncertain. The CDR3 is 13 amino acids. The germline CDR1 and CDR2 sequences are MNHEY and SVGAGI. V gave up 1 base and J gave up 0 bases, with 3 bases separating them. CDR3 DNA sequence: TGTGCCAGCAGTTACTACATGAACACTGAAGCTTTCTTT. Amino acids: CASSYYMNTEAFF.

The J gene is TRBJ2-7, the V gene TRBV6-5; TRBD1 aligns across 8 bases. Germline V gives CDR1 MNHEY, CDR2 SVGAGI. The CDR3 length is 14 residues. V lost 2 bases to trimming and J lost 6 bases; unmatched junction nucleotides: 6. The CDR3 protein is CASSYRDRPSEQYF. In DNA form, the CDR3 reads TGTGCCAGCAGTTACCGGGACAGGCCGAGCGAGCAGTACTTC.

The chain combines TRBV11-3 with TRBJ1-1; possibly TRBD1 for D (6 bases). Germline V gene lookup returns CDR1 SGHNT and CDR2 YENEEA. This CDR3 spans 18 amino acids. V was clipped by 0 bases and J by 0 bases, with 17 bases between them. The CDR3 sequence is CASSLEGAWGDMNTEAFF. CDR3 coding DNA: TGTGCCAGCAGCTTAGAAGGTGCCTGGGGGGACATGAACACTGAAGCTTTCTTT.

Comments on this clonotype: One end of the junction varies from germline; a read error may be responsible. This chain joins TRBV7-7 and TRBJ2-3; D may correspond to TRBD1 or TRBD2 (6 bases each). There are 16 residues in the CDR3. Germline assignment: CDR1 SSHAT and CDR2 FNYEAQ (reference sequence). The CDR3 reads CASRPRLNRGVGTQYF. The CDR3 nucleotides are TGTGCTAGCAGACCCCGTTTGAATAGGGGGGTTGGGACGCAGTATTTT. Based on the CDR3 plus reference TRBV7-7 and TRBJ2-3, the full variable domain is GAGVSQSPRYKVTKRGQDVTLRCDPISSHATLYWYQQALGQGPEFLTYFNYEAQPDKSGLPSDRFSAERPEGSISTLTIQRTEQRDSAMYRCASRPRLNRGVGTQYFGPGTRLTVL.

The CDR3 coding sequence is TGCAGTGCTAGAGACAGGGTGGAGTTTGGTGAAAAACTGTTTTTT. This translates into CSARDRVEFGEKLFF. The V and J genes are TRBV20-1 and TRBJ1-4; possibly TRBD1 for D (5 bases). Trimming removed 0 bases from V and 7 bases from J, with 15 bases in between. Germline loops: CDR1 DFQATT, CDR2 SNEGSKA (reference sequence). The CDR3 contains 15 residues.

In its sample, this clonotype was seen a few times. The V gene is TRBV7-3, the J gene TRBJ2-2; TRBD2 might be the D (5 bases). Germline values: CDR1 SGHTA, CDR2 FQGTGA. The CDR3 spans 15 residues. With 4 bases removed from V and 1 base from J, the gap between germline ends came to 10 bases. The CDR3 loop reads CASSYARENTGELFF. CDR3 sequence (DNA): TGTGCCAGCAGCTATGCGAGGGAGAACACCGGGGAGCTGTTTTTT. The full variable domain, its missing parts supplied by reference TRBV7-3 and TRBJ2-2, is GAGVSQTPSNKVTEKGKYVELRCDPISGHTALYWYRQSLGQGPEFLIYFQGTGAADDSGLPNDRFFAVRPEGSVSTLKIQRTERGDSAVYLCASSYARENTGELFFGEGSRLTVL.

Only a few counts were recorded for this clonotype. The chain recombines TRBV19 with TRBJ1-1, with D possibly matching TRBD1 (5 bases). The CDR3 has 14 amino acids. The germline V and J ends were trimmed by 4 bases and 0 bases, with 9 bases remaining between them. The germline CDR1 and CDR2 sequences are LNHDA and SQIVND (reference sequence). This chain's CDR3 is CASSKGRMNTEAFF. The CDR3 bases are TGTGCCAGTAGTAAGGGACGGATGAACACTGAAGCTTTCTTT.

V gene TRBV20-1 combines with J gene TRBJ1-2; unclear D gene. CDR3 length: 12 residues. Trimming removed 2 bases from V and 3 bases from J, with 7 bases in between. Germline CDR1 reads DFQATT; CDR2 reads SNEGSKA (reference sequence). The CDR3 spells CSARNTDYGYTF. The CDR3 nucleotides are TGCAGTGCTAGAAACACGGACTATGGCTACACCTTC.

This clonotype was observed a few times. CDR3 in DNA: TGCGCCAGCAGCCAAAGCCCGCCGGGGGGGCGAGGTCAGCCCCAGCATTTT. Translation: CASSQSPPGGRGQPQHF. The gene calls are TRBV4-1 and TRBJ1-5; weak D call: TRBD1 (6 bases). The V gene's germline CDR1 is MGHRA and CDR2 YSYEKL. CDR3 length: 17 residues. The germline V and J ends were trimmed by 2 bases and 6 bases, with 20 bases remaining between them.

In this sample, this clonotype turned up once. This sequence joins TRBV2 and TRBJ1-2; 10 bases line up with TRBD1. Germline trimming cut 6 bases from V and 8 bases from J; bases unmatched to any gene: 6. The CDR3 is 13 amino acids. Germline CDR1 and CDR2: SNHLY and FYNNEI. Here the CDR3 DNA reads TGTGCCAGCAGGGGGACAGGGGCCGCCGGCTACACCTTC. Amino acid sequence: CASRGTGAAGYTF.

The V gene is TRBV2, the J gene TRBJ1-4, with TRBD1 identical over 8 bases. The J segment lost 13 bases and the V segment lost 7 bases, leaving 8 bases of the junction unmatched. This CDR3 spans 12 amino acids. Germline V gene data show CDR1 as SNHLY and CDR2 as FYNNEI. In DNA form, the CDR3 reads TGTGCCAGCATGGGAGGGACAGGTGCACTGTTTTTT. Its protein product is CASMGGTGALFF.

The CDR3: CASSVEGGLVGETQYF. The CDR3 nucleotides read TGTGCCAGCAGCGTAGAGGGGGGACTAGTCGGAGAGACCCAGTACTTC. This chain connects TRBV9 to TRBJ2-5, with 8 bases matching TRBD2. The CDR3 contains 16 residues. The trim removed 0 bases at V and 4 bases at J, leaving 8 bases unmatched. In germline, CDR1 is SGDLS, CDR2 YYNGEE.

The V gene is TRBV5-6, the J gene TRBJ2-7, with 9 positions matching TRBD2. Germline trimming cut 5 bases from V and 7 bases from J; bases unmatched to any gene: 13. The CDR3 loop spans 15 amino acids. Germline V gene sequence: CDR1 SGHDT, CDR2 YYEEEE. CDR3 in amino acids: CASSSDPVAGVEQYF. DNA of the CDR3: TGTGCCAGCAGTTCGGACCCAGTAGCGGGAGTTGAGCAGTACTTC.

This clonotype was observed once. This chain uses TRBV2 with TRBJ2-1; possibly TRBD2 for D (5 bases). This CDR3 spans 11 amino acids. The germline V gene encodes CDR1 SNHLY and CDR2 FYNNEI. Trimming cost V 7 bases and J 5 bases, with 6 bases left between them. DNA for the CDR3: TGTGCCAGCACCGGGGACAATGAGCAGTTCTTC. It translates to CASTGDNEQFF.

CDR3 nucleotide sequence: TGCAGTGCTAGAGATCTCAGTTTACAAGAGACCCAGTACTTC. Protein: CSARDLSLQETQYF. The chain employs TRBV20-1 and TRBJ2-5; no definite D call. CDR1 is DFQATT, CDR2 SNEGSKA, per germline (reference sequence). CDR3 size: 14 residues. The V gene lost 0 bases and the J gene lost 2 bases, with 10 bases spanning the gap.

This clonotype was detected only a few times. The chain has TRBV6-2 or TRBV6-3 and TRBJ2-2; 11 bases agree with TRBD1. Germline V gives CDR1 MNHEY, CDR2 SVGEGT. CDR3 length equals 17 residues. V trimming: 1 base; J trimming: 3 bases; junction bases outside the gene matches: 4. The CDR3 region has the DNA TGTGCCAGCAGTTACTTCGGGACAGGGGGGTACACCGGGGAGCTGTTTTTT. Amino acid sequence: CASSYFGTGGYTGELFF.

This clonotype showed up just once. The rearrangement joins TRBV25-1 to TRBJ2-5, with 12 positions matching TRBD1. From germline, CDR1 is MGHDK and CDR2 SYGVNS. The CDR3 sequence is 17 residues long. Trimming cost V 2 bases and J 5 bases; bases outside gene matches: 9. The CDR3 sequence is CASSETPGQGAWETQYF. The CDR3 DNA sequence: TGTGCCAGCAGTGAAACTCCGGGACAGGGGGCGTGGGAGACCCAGTACTTC.

The table lists this clonotype with a few counts. The rearrangement uses TRBV30 and TRBJ1-1, with D possibly TRBD1 on 5 matching bases. The CDR3 is 16 amino acids. The germline V and J ends were trimmed by 4 bases and 1 base, with 19 bases remaining between them. The germline gives CDR1 GTSNPN, CDR2 SVGIG (reference sequence). The CDR3 region has the DNA TGTGCCTGGAATAGTCCCAGGGTAAAGACGAACACTGAAGCTTTCTTT. As protein: CAWNSPRVKTNTEAFF. The whole variable domain, filled in from reference TRBV30 and TRBJ1-1, reads SQTIHQWPATLVQPVGSPLSLECTVEGTSNPNLYWYRQAAGRGLQLLFYSVGIGQISSEVPQNLSASRPQDRQFILSSKKLLLSDSGFYLCAWNSPRVKTNTEAFFGQGTRLTVV.

This clonotype has only a few counts. The genes are TRBV7-8 and TRBJ1-6; TRBD1 matches at 9 bases. CDR1 and CDR2 (germline): SGHVS, FQNEAQ. V lost 3 bases, J lost 7 bases, and 4 bases stayed unmatched. The CDR3 is 15 amino acids. The CDR3 DNA reads TGTGCCAGCAGCTTGTGGGACAGGGCGAATTCACCCCTCCACTTT. This translates into CASSLWDRANSPLHF.

This sequence joins TRBV7-2 and TRBJ2-5; 7 bases are shared with TRBD1. Germline CDR1 SGHTA, CDR2 FQGNSA. Unmatched junction bases numbered 7, after V lost 7 bases and J lost 2 bases. The CDR3 spans 14 residues. CDR3 loop: CASMRGQLQETQYF. CDR3 bases: TGTGCCAGCATGAGGGGACAGTTACAAGAGACCCAGTACTTC.